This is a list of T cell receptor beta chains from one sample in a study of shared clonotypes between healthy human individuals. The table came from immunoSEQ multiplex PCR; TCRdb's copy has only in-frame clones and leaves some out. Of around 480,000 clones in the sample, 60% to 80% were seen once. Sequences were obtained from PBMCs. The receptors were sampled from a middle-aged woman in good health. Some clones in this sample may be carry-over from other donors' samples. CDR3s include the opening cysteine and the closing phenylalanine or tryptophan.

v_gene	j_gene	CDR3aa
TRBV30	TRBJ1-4	CAWRGDRGLLNNEKLFF
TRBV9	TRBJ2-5	CASGPAGGETQYF
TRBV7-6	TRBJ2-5	CASSLDFGATETQYF
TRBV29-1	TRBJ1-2	CSVGTGNYGYTF
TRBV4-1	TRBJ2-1	CASRNRVNNEQFF
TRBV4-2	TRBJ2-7	CASSQVAGHSYEQYF
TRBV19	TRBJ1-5	CASSSSTDRGNQPQHF
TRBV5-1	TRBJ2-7	CASRPTGESYEQYF
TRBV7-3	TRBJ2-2	CASSPTGDSWGNTGELFF
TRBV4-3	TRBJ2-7	CASSQDTGQSYEQYF
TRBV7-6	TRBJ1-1	CASSRTMNTEAFF
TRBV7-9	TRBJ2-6	CASSLARGDRVYGANVLTF
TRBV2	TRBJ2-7	CASSGTSGPYEQYF
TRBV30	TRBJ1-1	CAWSEEAGGDVGTEAFF
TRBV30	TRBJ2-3	CAWSGGADTQYF
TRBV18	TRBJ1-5	CATTPSTDQPQHF
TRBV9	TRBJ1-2	CASSADPGGTSGYTF
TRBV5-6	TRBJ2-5	CASSFLGSQYF
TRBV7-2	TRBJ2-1	CASSPFGRSLANRFF
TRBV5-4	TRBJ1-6	CASSWDRGNSPLHF
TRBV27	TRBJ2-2	CASSLYVGVGGELFF
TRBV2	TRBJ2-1	CASRGGSSYNEQFF
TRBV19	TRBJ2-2	CASSLQGTTGELFF
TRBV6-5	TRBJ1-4	CASSRGQGIGKLFF
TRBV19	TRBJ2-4	CASRGTGSFAKNIQYF
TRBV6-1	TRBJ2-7	CASNGRGTSGYEQYF
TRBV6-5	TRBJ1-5	CASSPDRDLQPQHF
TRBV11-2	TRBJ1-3	CASSLFSMPDGNTIYF